The T cell receptor (beta chain) under discussion was sequenced for a study of T cell responses to AZD1222 COVID-19 vaccine. Study details: Both about-4-week and about-12-week second-dose recipients were combined. General study findings and limits: Clonal diversity may have been underestimated, and the donors were mostly white British, with more females than males. Every sample of the repertoires postdated the peak T cell response. Spike was spanned by vaccine-associated CD4 TCRs, with dominance at 160-218 and 743-854.

This clone has more than one count but fewer than ten. The target antigen is unknown. CDR3 size: 16 residues. V was cut by 1 base and J by 0 bases, with 12 bases left in between. Germline CDR1 reads LGHNA; CDR2 reads YNFKEQ. Here immunoSEQ multiplex PCR was the method, and the copy in TCRdb shows in-frame clones only, minus some. The sample has 90,000 to 120,000 clones, around 87% seen once. The clonotype originates from an adult in good health. The chain is built from TRBV4-2 and TRBJ1-1; D gene ambiguous. The source was peripheral blood, collected on day 0 of AZD1222 vaccination. CDR3 sequence (DNA): TGTGCCAGCAGCCAAGTAAGTCATGGGTTGAACACTGAAGCTTTCTTT. Amino acids: CASSQVSHGLNTEAFF.